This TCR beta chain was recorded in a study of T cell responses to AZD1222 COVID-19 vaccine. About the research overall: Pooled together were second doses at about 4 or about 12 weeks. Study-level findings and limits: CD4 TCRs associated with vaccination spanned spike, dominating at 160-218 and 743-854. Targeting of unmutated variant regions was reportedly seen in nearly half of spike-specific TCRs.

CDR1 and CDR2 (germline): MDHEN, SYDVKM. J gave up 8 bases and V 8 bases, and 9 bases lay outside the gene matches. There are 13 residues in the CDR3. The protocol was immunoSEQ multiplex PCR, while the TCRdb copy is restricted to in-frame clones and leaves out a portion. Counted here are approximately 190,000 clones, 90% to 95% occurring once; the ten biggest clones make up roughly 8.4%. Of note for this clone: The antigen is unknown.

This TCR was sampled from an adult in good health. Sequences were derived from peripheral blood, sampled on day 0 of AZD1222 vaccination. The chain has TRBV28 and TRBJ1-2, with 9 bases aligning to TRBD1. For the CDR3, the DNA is TGTGCCAGCGTTCCGACAGGGGGTGAGGGCTACACCTTC. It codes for CASVPTGGEGYTF.